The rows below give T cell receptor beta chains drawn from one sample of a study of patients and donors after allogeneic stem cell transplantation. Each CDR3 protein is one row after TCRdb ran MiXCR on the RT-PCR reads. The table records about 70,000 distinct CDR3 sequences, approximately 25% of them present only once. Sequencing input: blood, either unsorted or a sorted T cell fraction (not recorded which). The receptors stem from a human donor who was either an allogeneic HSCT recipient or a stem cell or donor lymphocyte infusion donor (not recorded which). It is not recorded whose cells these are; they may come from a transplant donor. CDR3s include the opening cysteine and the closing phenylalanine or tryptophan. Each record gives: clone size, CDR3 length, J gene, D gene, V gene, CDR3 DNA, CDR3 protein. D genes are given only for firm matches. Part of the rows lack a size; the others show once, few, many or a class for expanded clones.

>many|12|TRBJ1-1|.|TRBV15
TGTGCCACCAGCAGAGGGACCTTTGAAGCTTTCTTT
CATSRGTFEAFF
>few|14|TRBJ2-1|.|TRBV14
TGTGCCAGCACTCCAAACCTCGATTGGGGTGAGCAGTTCTTC
CASTPNLDWGEQFF
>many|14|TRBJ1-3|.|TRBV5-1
TGCGCCAGCAGTCAGGCATCCTCTGGAAACACCATATATTTT
CASSQASSGNTIYF
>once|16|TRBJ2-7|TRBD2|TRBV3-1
TGTGTCAGCAGCCATATTAGCGGGGCGAGCTCCTACGAGCAGTACTTC
CVSSHISGASSYEQYF
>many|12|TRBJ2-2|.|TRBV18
TGTGCCAGCTCACCAACCGCCGGGGAGCTGTTTTTT
CASSPTAGELFF
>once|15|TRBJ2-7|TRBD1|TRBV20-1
TGCAGTGCTAGTGACCCGGGACAGCCCTTCGCCGAGCAGTACTTC
CSASDPGQPFAEQYF
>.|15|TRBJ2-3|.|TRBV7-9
TGTGCCAGCAGCTATGACGCCTCAAGCGCAGATACGCAGTATTTT
CASSYDASSADTQYF
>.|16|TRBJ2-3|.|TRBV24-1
TGTGCCACCAGTGAAACTCAAGGCGCCCGGCTCGATACGCGGTATTTT
CATSETQGARLDTRYF
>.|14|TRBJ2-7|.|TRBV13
TGTGCCAGCAGCTTATCGCCTAGTACCTACGAGCAGTACTTC
CASSLSPSTYEQYF
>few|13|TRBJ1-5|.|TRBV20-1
TGCAGTGCTAGAGGGGCAGGGGAGAGGGCCCAGCATTTT
CSARGAGERAQHF
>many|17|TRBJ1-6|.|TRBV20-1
TGCAGTGCTAGAGTCCCTGGGGTCAGGGGACTAAATTCACCCCTCCACTTT
CSARVPGVRGLNSPLHF
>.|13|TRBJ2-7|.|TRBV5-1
TGCGCCAGCAGCTTGGGACAGGTCTACGAGCAGTACTTC
CASSLGQVYEQYF
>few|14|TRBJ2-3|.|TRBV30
TGTGCCTGGAGTCCGGGACCAAGCACAGATACGCAGTATTTT
CAWSPGPSTDTQYF
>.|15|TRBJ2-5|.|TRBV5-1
TGCGCCAGCAGCTTGGCGGGTAGCGGCCAAGAGACCCAGTACTTC
CASSLAGSGQETQYF
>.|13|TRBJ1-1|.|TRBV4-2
TGTGCCAGCAGCCAAGACATGAACACTGAAGCTTTCTTT
CASSQDMNTEAFF
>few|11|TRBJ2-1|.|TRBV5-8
TGTGCCAGCAGCTTGGAAGATGAGCAGTTCTTC
CASSLEDEQFF
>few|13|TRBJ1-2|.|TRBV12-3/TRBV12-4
TGTGCCAGCAGCCCAGATGCTAACTATGGCTACACCTTC
CASSPDANYGYTF
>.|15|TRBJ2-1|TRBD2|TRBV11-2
TGTGCCAGCAGCTCCTTAGCGGGGGGGAGCAATGAGCAGTTCTTC
CASSSLAGGSNEQFF
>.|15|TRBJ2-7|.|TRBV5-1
TGCGCCAGCAGTACTTCAAGACCAAGCTCCTACGAGCAGTACTTC
CASSTSRPSSYEQYF
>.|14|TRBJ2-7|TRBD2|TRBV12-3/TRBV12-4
TGTGCCAGCAGTATGGCTAGCGGGACCTACGAGCAGTACTTC
CASSMASGTYEQYF
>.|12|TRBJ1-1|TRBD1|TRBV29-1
TGCAGCGCGGACAGGGGTGGTACTGAAGCTTTCTTT
CSADRGGTEAFF
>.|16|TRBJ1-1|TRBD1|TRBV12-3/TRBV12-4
TGTGCCAGCAGTCCCCGGACAGGAAAGGTGAACACTGAAGCTTTCTTT
CASSPRTGKVNTEAFF
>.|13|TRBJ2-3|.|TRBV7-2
TGTGCCAGCAGCCCTCCCAACGCAGATACGCAGTATTTT
CASSPPNADTQYF
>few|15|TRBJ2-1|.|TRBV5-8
TGTGCCAGCAGCTCCGGGGCTAGCTCCTACAATGAGCAGTTCTTC
CASSSGASSYNEQFF
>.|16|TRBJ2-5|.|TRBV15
TGTGCCACCAGCAGAGATGAACTAGGGTACCAAGAGACCCAGTACTTC
CATSRDELGYQETQYF
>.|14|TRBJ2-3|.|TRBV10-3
TGTGCCATCAGTGAGCCCCTAGTTGCAGATACGCAGTATTTT
CAISEPLVADTQYF
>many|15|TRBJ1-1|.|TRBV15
TGTGCCACCAGCAGAGATGGGCAAAAAGGCACTGAAGCTTTCTTT
CATSRDGQKGTEAFF
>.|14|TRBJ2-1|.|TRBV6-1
TGTGCCAGCAGTGAGGGACGGCCCTACAATGAGCAGTTCTTC
CASSEGRPYNEQFF
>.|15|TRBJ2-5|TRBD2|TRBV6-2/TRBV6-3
TGTGCCAGCAGTTACTCGTCTAGCGGGAGTGAGACTCAGTACTTC
CASSYSSSGSETQYF
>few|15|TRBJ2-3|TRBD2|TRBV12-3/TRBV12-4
TGTGCCAGCACGCTAGCGGGGGGCCGGGCAGATACGCAGTATTTT
CASTLAGGRADTQYF
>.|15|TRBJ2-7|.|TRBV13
TGTGCCAGCAGCTGCTTACGGGGGGCAGACTACGAGCAGTACTTC
CASSCLRGADYEQYF
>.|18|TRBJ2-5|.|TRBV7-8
TGTGCCAGCAGCGTACACAGGGCAGGCGCGGGATATCAAGAGACCCAGTACTTC
CASSVHRAGAGYQETQYF
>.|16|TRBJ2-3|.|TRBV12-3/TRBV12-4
TGTGCCAGCAGCCAAACGAGGACAGCTAGCACAGATACGCAGTATTTT
CASSQTRTASTDTQYF
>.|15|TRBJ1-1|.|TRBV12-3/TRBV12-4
TGTGCCAGCAGTTTAAAGCATGGGGGGCTGACTGAAGCTTTCTTT
CASSLKHGGLTEAFF
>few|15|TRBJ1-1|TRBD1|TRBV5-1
TGCGCCAGCAGCCTTCCGACAGGGGGCAACACTGAAGCTTTCTTT
CASSLPTGGNTEAFF